This section outlines one TCR beta chain sequence together with its context. The sample belongs to a study of identical twins. TCRdb reanalysed the 5' RACE reads using MiXCR and keeps one entry per CDR3 protein. This sample carries 1.5 million to 2 million distinct CDR3 sequences, less than 35% of them seen once, and the ten largest clones take around 0.25%. In germline, CDR1 is MGHRA, CDR2 YSYEKL. V trimming: 4 bases; J trimming: 9 bases; junction bases outside the gene matches: 14. The CDR3 has 18 residues. V usage is TRBV4-1 and J usage is TRBJ2-1; TRBD2 agrees at 14 bases. The receptor was derived from a newborn girl in good health. Sequencing input: cord blood. CDR3 sequence: CASSLPRTSGGLLAEQFF. The DNA of the CDR3 is TGCGCCAGCAGCCTCCCAAGGACTAGCGGGGGGCTCTTAGCTGAGCAGTTCTTC.